The T cell receptor beta chain described here comes from a study of CD8 T cells in ankylosing spondylitis. Overall study results and limits: What appeared characteristic of ankylosing spondylitis blood was a TCR beta motif of fewer than ten highly homologous variants. Reactive arthritis synovial fluid and blood were previously reported to contain some motif variants. Those disease-linked clones were CD8+; they were also relatively rare in peripheral blood.

Quantitative 5'-RACE with molecular barcodes generated TCR beta libraries. TCRdb recomputed calls from the 5' RACE reads with MiXCR, one row per CDR3 protein. Found here are 250,000 or so distinct CDR3 sequences, over 9.5% of them singletons; the top ten hold about 2.5%. V was shortened by 2 bases and J by 4 bases, with 14 bases between the two germline ends. Germline V gene data show CDR1 as MNHEY and CDR2 as SVGAGI. This CDR3 region has 15 residues. This clonotype was seen repeatedly, ten times or more. Its antigen remains unknown. The chain carries TRBV6-5 and TRBJ1-1; D is uncertain. This TCR was recovered from a male donor with ankylosing spondylitis or in good health (not recorded which). What was sequenced was blood, either unsorted or a sorted T cell fraction (not recorded which). The CDR3 DNA reads as TGTGCCAGCAGTTACACCCCACTTAGAGGCACTGAAGCTTTCTTT. It translates to CASSYTPLRGTEAFF.